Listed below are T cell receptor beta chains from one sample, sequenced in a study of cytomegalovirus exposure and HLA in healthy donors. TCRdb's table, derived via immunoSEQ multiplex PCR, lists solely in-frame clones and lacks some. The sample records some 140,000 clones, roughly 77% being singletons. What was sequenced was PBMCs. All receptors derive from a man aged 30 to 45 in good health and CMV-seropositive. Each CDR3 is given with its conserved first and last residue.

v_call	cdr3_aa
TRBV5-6	CASSPPPPGNTIYF
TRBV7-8	CASSLVGRGQDTEAFF
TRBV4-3	CASSQDRRDQPQHF
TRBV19	CASSIVGQDGYTF
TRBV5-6	CASSSFHTDTQYF
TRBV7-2	CASSLAGGGNEQYF
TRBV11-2	CASSPSDRAYGYTF
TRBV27	CASSSPSTGTEGAFF
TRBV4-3	CASSPGLSDTQYF
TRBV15	CATSKGTENNYGYTF
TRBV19	CASSIGPGLAGTYEQYF
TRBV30	CAWDSGSQPQHF
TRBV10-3	CAISDSTRGGGAETQYF
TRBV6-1	CASSEGRADEAFF
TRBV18	CASSPGPNTEAFF
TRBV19	CASSSPAGRSSYEQYF
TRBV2	CASSIQGWGYTF
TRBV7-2	CASSLGGGANSPLHF
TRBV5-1	CASSFYRGPDNEKLFF
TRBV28	CASRDTLYGYTF
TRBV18	CASSATVGGYNYGYTF
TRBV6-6	CASSYGQGSTNEKLFF
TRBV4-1	CASSQLGLADSYEQYF
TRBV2	CASSEARHSFYNSPLHF
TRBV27	CASSSGQFFYEQYF
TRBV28	CASSSTFRDRDYNEQFF
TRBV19	CASSEGHSNQPQHF
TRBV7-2	CASSPKGRRRTYNEQFF
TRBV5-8	CASSFSRGTDTQYF
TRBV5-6	CASSLRSGGAVDTQYF
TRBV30	CALDRGQGNEQFF
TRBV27	CASSLGAGVAGANVLTF
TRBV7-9	CASMDRGNTEAFF
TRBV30	CAWKKRGGLSNEQYF
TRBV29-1	CSVRTGTSIYNEQFF
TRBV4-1	CASSQEVVQGTYEQYF
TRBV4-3	CASSQVTGAHQPQHF
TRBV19	CASSIRGFPSEQYF
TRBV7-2	CASSLTSAGGPVEQFF
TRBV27	CASSLSGLGRVGEQYF
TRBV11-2	CASSSLSGIYEQYF
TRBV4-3	CASSQDGNGNYGYTF
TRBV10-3	CAIRGQGALTMNTEAFF
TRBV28	CASSFSSQTGTRYNEQFF